These 10 T cell receptor beta chains were all obtained from the same sample, sequenced in a study of shared clonotypes between healthy human individuals. The method was immunoSEQ multiplex PCR; TCRdb's version includes in-frame clones alone and lacks a portion of them. The sample consists of about 1.5 million clones, 95% to 99% of them appearing once. The sample was naive CD4+ T cells sorted from blood. The sample's subset: CD45RA+ positively selected. The source is a man aged 30-40 years in good health.

The chain links TRBV6-4 to TRBJ2-7; D tentatively reads TRBD1 or TRBD2 (5 bases each). The CDR3 covers 14 residues. V lost 10 bases, J lost 2 bases, and 18 bases lay in between. In germline, CDR1 is MRHNA, CDR2 SNTAGT. For the CDR3, the DNA is TGTGCCACTTACCGGGACCGACTTACCTACGAGCAGTACTTC. As protein: CATYRDRLTYEQYF.

As for this clone: This sample includes further DNA sequences coding for the same CDR3. This chain uses TRBV5-1 with TRBJ1-1; D gene uncertain. Per the germline V gene, CDR1 is SGHRS and CDR2 is YFSETQ. Trimming shortened V by 0 bases and J by 2 bases, and 5 bases separated the two germline ends. The CDR3 contains 13 residues. The CDR3 loop is CASSLDPNTEAFF. The CDR3 coding sequence is TGCGCCAGCAGCTTGGACCCCAACACTGAAGCTTTCTTT.

The chain recombines TRBV5-1 with TRBJ2-6; TRBD2 might be the D (5 bases). The CDR3 is 15 amino acids. V was shortened by 2 bases and J by 2 bases, with 8 bases between the two germline ends. Per germline, CDR1 SGHRS and CDR2 YFSETQ. CDR3 nucleotide sequence: TGCGCCAGCAGCTTCGGGGATCCTGGGGCCAACGTCCTGACTTTC. It specifies CASSFGDPGANVLTF.

This clone was picked up one time. The rearrangement joins TRBV15 to TRBJ2-2; 7 bases agree with TRBD1. The V and J ends lost 5 bases and 1 base, in that order; junction bases with no gene match: 7. This CDR3 is built from 16 residues. The V gene's germline CDR1 is LNHNV and CDR2 YYDKDF (reference sequence). CDR3 coding DNA: TGTGCCACCAGCTTCTCAGGGGGTTGGAACACCGGGGAGCTGTTTTTT. Protein product: CATSFSGGWNTGELFF. Full variable domain (rest looked up from reference TRBV15 and TRBJ2-2): DAMVIQNPRYQVTQFGKPVTLSCSQTLNHNVMYWYQQKSSQAPKLLFHYYDKDFNNEADTPDNFQSRRPNTSFCFLDIRSPGLGDTAMYLCATSFSGGWNTGELFFGEGSRLTVL.

The chain uses TRBV11-2 and TRBJ2-7; D may be TRBD1 (5 bases). The germline V gene has CDR1 SGHAT and CDR2 FQNNGV. V lost 3 bases to trimming and J lost 1 base, with 10 bases between them. CDR3 length: 14 residues. CDR3 sequence (DNA): TGTGCCAGCAGCTTGGACACCGGGTCCTACGAGCAGTACTTC. It specifies CASSLDTGSYEQYF. Full variable domain (outside the CDR3, taken from reference TRBV11-2 and TRBJ2-7): EAGVAQSPRYKIIEKRQSVAFWCNPISGHATLYWYQQILGQGPKLLIQFQNNGVVDDSQLPKDRFSAERLKGVDSTLKIQPAKLEDSAVYLCASSLDTGSYEQYFGPGTRLTVT.

The chain links TRBV25-1 to TRBJ2-7, with 12 bases matching TRBD2. The CDR3 is 13 residues long. The J segment lost 6 bases and the V segment lost 4 bases, leaving 1 base of the junction unmatched. Germline lookup yields CDR1 MGHDK and CDR2 SYGVNS. As DNA, the CDR3 is TGTGCCAGCAGTGTGGGACTAGCGGGCGAGCAGTACTTC. Translation gives CASSVGLAGEQYF.

The chain recombines TRBV4-1 with TRBJ2-3; TRBD2 aligns across 9 bases. Germline V gene sequence: CDR1 MGHRA, CDR2 YSYEKL. V was clipped by 0 bases and J by 4 bases; unmatched bases: 11. The length of the CDR3 is 18 residues. CDR3 in amino acids: CASSQEDRTSAEADTQYF. In DNA, the CDR3 is TGCGCCAGCAGCCAAGAGGACAGGACTAGCGCGGAGGCAGATACGCAGTATTTT.

J is TRBJ1-2 and V is TRBV6-5; D gene ambiguous. With 0 bases removed from V and 7 bases from J, the gap between germline ends came to 18 bases. The CDR3 is made up of 16 amino acids. The germline V gene has CDR1 MNHEY and CDR2 SVGAGI. CDR3 amino acids: CASSYSRLLKGSGYTF. The CDR3 DNA follows: TGTGCCAGCAGTTACTCGAGGCTCTTGAAAGGGTCTGGCTACACCTTC.

This clone occurred once. Other nucleotide sequences from this sample produce the same CDR3. This chain connects TRBV18 to TRBJ1-1; the D gene is possibly TRBD1 (6 bases). Trimming stripped 3 bases from V and 1 base from J, with 9 bases between. CDR1 KGHSH and CDR2 LQKENI come from the germline V gene. CDR3 length equals 14 residues. DNA of the CDR3: TGTGCCAGCTCACCCGGGGGCGGGAACACTGAAGCTTTCTTT. Its translation: CASSPGGGNTEAFF. Filled out from reference TRBV18 and TRBJ1-1, the complete variable domain reads NAGVMQNPRHLVRRRGQEARLRCSPMKGHSHVYWYRQLPEEGLKFMVYLQKENIIDESGMPKERFSAEFPKEGPSILRIQQVVRGDSAAYFCASSPGGGNTEAFFGQGTRLTVV.

The chain uses TRBV19 and TRBJ2-5, with unresolved D. Looked up from germline, CDR1 is LNHDA and CDR2 is SQIVND (reference sequence). V gave up 6 bases and J gave up 3 bases, with 8 bases separating them. The CDR3 is made up of 12 amino acids. For the CDR3, the DNA is TGTGCCAGTAGCGTCAACAAAGAGACCCAGTACTTC. Protein product: CASSVNKETQYF. The variable domain in full, with the rest retrieved from reference TRBV19 and TRBJ2-5, is DGGITQSPKYLFRKEGQNVTLSCEQNLNHDAMYWYRQDPGQGLRLIYYSQIVNDFQKGDIAEGYSVSREKKESFPLTVTSAQKNPTAFYLCASSVNKETQYFGPGTRLLVL.